This T cell receptor (beta chain) was identified during a study of blood T cells in healthy people across ages. Study-wide findings and caveats: The study could not conclusively compare naive and antigen-experienced cells, given its unsorted PBMCs.

At least ten counts were recorded for this clonotype. As yet, its antigen is unknown. The authors ran a second PCR of about 7 to 11 cycles using a sample-barcoded 5' primer and a J-beta primer mix. Every cDNA molecule bore a tag from a template-switch adaptor containing 12 random nucleotides. From each sample, at least 2.5 million paired-end reads containing CDR3 were obtained. One entry per CDR3 protein, called by TCRdb with MiXCR from the 5' RACE reads. The table includes around 670,000 distinct CDR3 sequences, about 30% detected once. Researchers isolated at least 7 million PBMCs per sample. The specimen was blood. This receptor was taken from a woman older than 75 in good health.

The CDR3 sequence: CASSQEPSLAAYEQYF. The DNA for the CDR3 is TGCGCCAGCAGCCAAGAGCCGAGCTTGGCAGCCTACGAGCAGTACTTC. The chain is built from TRBV4-3 and TRBJ2-7; D uncertain. CDR1 and CDR2 (germline): LGHNA, YSLEER. This CDR3 has 16 amino acids. Trimming cost V 0 bases and J 2 bases, with 14 bases left between them.